The table lists the clone carrying this TCR beta chain with many counts. The data belong to a study of blood T cells in healthy people across ages. A second roughly 6 to 11 cycle PCR used barcoded and J-beta primers. MiXCR was run by TCRdb on the 5' RACE reads, yielding one entry per CDR3 protein. The sample gives about 1,500,000 distinct CDR3 sequences, about 40% of which show up once; 7% to 9% is in the top ten. Sequencing was done on a sample of blood. The receptor was derived from a woman aged 18 to 35 in good health.

The CDR3 sequence is CASYPGGGNNEQFF. The CDR3 DNA sequence: TGTGCCAGCTATCCCGGGGGGGGAAATAATGAGCAGTTCTTC. The chain links TRBV12-3 or TRBV12-4 to TRBJ2-1, with TRBD2 matching 8 bases. Trimming cost V 8 bases and J 7 bases; bases outside gene matches: 10. The CDR3 length is 14 residues.